This entry is about one TCR beta chain. V lost 7 bases to trimming and J lost 2 bases, with 12 bases between them. In germline, CDR1 is MNHEY, CDR2 SVGAGI. The length of the CDR3 is 15 residues. Authors' processing steps: Estimates of nucleated cell counts were drawn from the amplification of reference gene primers. Generated by immunoSEQ multiplex PCR, the TCRdb table keeps only in-frame clones and is missing some. V and J calls and clone size come straight from that table; D and trimming were deduced from the DNA. The data hold roughly 340,000 clones, with 75% to 90% observed a single time. This record comes from a study of blood T cell repertoires in COVID-19.

The sequence was collected from a man aged 18-30 years who had recovered from COVID-19. The chain recombines TRBV6-5 with TRBJ2-6; maybe TRBD2 (7 bases). Material for sequencing was PBMCs or T cells enriched from blood (not recorded which). The CDR3 DNA is TGTGCCAGCATTTCGGGGGGCGCTGGGGCCAACGTCCTGACTTTC. This codes for CASISGGAGANVLTF.